This T cell receptor (beta chain) was observed in a study of cytomegalovirus exposure and HLA in healthy donors. Whole-study findings and limits: Researchers reported that a few CMV-associated chains were confirmed in vitro as CMV antigen-specific. Associated with cytomegalovirus, according to the listing, were around 160 TCR beta chains. Reports indicated that the classifier achieved high specificity and sensitivity in diagnosing cytomegalovirus status.

Profiled with immunoSEQ multiplex PCR; TCRdb holds only in-frame clones, not every one. The table lists some 210,000 clones, over 80% of them singletons, with around 5.6% in the top ten. Germline V gives CDR1 MNHEY, CDR2 SMNVEV (reference sequence). The CDR3 covers 14 residues. With 3 bases removed from V and 0 bases from J, the gap between germline ends came to 8 bases. A note on this clone: The antigen is undetermined.

Sequenced sample: PBMCs. The rearrangement uses TRBV27 and TRBJ1-2; D uncertain. The clonotype originates from a woman between 18 and 30 years old in good health and CMV-seronegative. The CDR3 nucleotides read TGTGCCAGCAGTTTTTCAGGACCTAACTATGGCTACACCTTC. This gives the protein CASSFSGPNYGYTF.